Each of the 29 T cell receptor beta chains below was sequenced from the same sample in a study of cytomegalovirus exposure and HLA in healthy donors. The PCR employed 60 Vbeta primers together with 13 Jbeta primers. Libraries were prepared by immunoSEQ multiplex PCR; TCRdb keeps only in-frame clonotypes and omits some of them. Altogether about 130,000 clones are present, 83% being singletons, with the ten largest covering 3.6%. The sample taken for sequencing was PBMCs. The receptors were gathered from a woman aged 35 to 49 in good health and CMV-seropositive.

V usage is TRBV10-3 and J usage is TRBJ1-5, with D possibly being TRBD1 (5 bases). The CDR3 totals 14 residues. Trimming removed 3 bases from V and 9 bases from J, with 15 bases in between. Germline V CDR1 and CDR2: ENHRY, SYGVKD. The CDR3 DNA reads as TGTGCCATCAGTGAACGGGGGGTCTCGGGGCCCCAGCATTTT. Encoded protein: CAISERGVSGPQHF.

This clone was seen a single time. The rearrangement links TRBV7-2 to TRBJ2-7, with 7 bases aligning to TRBD2. The germline gives CDR1 SGHTA, CDR2 FQGNSA. There are 14 residues in the CDR3. The V and J ends lost 7 bases and 1 base, in that order; junction bases with no gene match: 7. CDR3 amino acids: CASTRDYLSYEQYF. Here the CDR3 DNA reads TGTGCCAGCACCCGGGACTACCTATCCTACGAGCAGTACTTC.

The J gene is TRBJ2-7, the V gene TRBV6-5, with 7 bases that match TRBD1. V shed 5 bases, J shed 2 bases, and the junction held 9 bases outside the gene matches. The CDR3 totals 15 residues. Germline assignment: CDR1 MNHEY and CDR2 SVGAGI. In nucleotides, the CDR3 is TGTGCCAGCAGTCCCTCATTGGGACAGCCCTACGAGCAGTACTTC. This sequence encodes CASSPSLGQPYEQYF.

As to this clone: The sample carries other DNA sequences with the same CDR3. The V and J genes are TRBV6-4 and TRBJ2-3; 8 nucleotides line up with TRBD2. CDR3 length: 14 residues. Trimming removed 4 bases from V and 0 bases from J; junction bases left unmatched: 0. Germline V CDR1 and CDR2: MRHNA, SNTAGT. DNA for the CDR3: TGTGCCAGCAGTGCGGGAGGGAGCACAGATACGCAGTATTTT. Translating it yields CASSAGGSTDTQYF.

The count of this clone is one. This chain joins TRBV5-1 and TRBJ2-3; D gene uncertain. This CDR3 has 12 amino acids. Germline V gene sequence: CDR1 SGHRS, CDR2 YFSETQ. Trimming took 4 bases from V and 0 from J, leaving 3 bases between them. The CDR3 region has the DNA TGCGCCAGCAGCCCTAGCACAGATACGCAGTATTTT. It translates to CASSPSTDTQYF.

V gene TRBV29-1 combines with J gene TRBJ1-1; D remains unclear. CDR3 length equals 11 residues. Germline lookup yields CDR1 SQVTM and CDR2 ANQGSEA. V shed 5 bases and J shed 1 base, with 5 bases lying between them. The CDR3 spells CSVTENTEAFF. The DNA of the CDR3 is TGCAGCGTTACAGAGAACACTGAAGCTTTCTTT. The variable domain in full, with the rest retrieved from reference TRBV29-1 and TRBJ1-1, is SAVISQKPSRDICQRGTSLTIQCQVDSQVTMMFWYRQQPGQSLTLIATANQGSEATYESGFVIDKFPISRPNLTFSTLTVSNMSPEDSSIYLCSVTENTEAFFGQGTRLTVV.

V and J are TRBV7-9 and TRBJ2-4, with 7 bases identical to TRBD2. V shed 4 bases, J shed 0 bases, and the junction held 9 bases outside the gene matches. This CDR3 has 17 amino acids. Germline CDR1 is SEHNR and CDR2 is FQNEAQ (reference sequence). This CDR3 reads CASSWGGAVEAKNIQYF. The CDR3 DNA follows: TGTGCCAGCAGCTGGGGGGGAGCGGTTGAAGCCAAAAACATTCAGTACTTC.

The chain has TRBV4-1 and TRBJ2-2; 12 positions agree with TRBD2. Germline CDR1 is MGHRA and CDR2 is YSYEKL. V shed 3 bases and J 7 bases; nucleotides not matched to a gene: 6. The CDR3 length is 16 residues. CDR3 DNA sequence: TGCGCCAGCAGCCACAAGGGACTAGCGGGTGGCGGGGAGCTGTTTTTT. Its translation is CASSHKGLAGGGELFF.

This clone was counted only a few times. The gene calls are TRBV5-1 and TRBJ1-1; 7 bases map to TRBD1. Germline lookup yields CDR1 SGHRS and CDR2 YFSETQ. Germline trimming cut 3 bases from V and 4 bases from J; bases unmatched to any gene: 15. This CDR3 is built from 17 residues. CDR3 in DNA: TGCGCCAGCAGCTGGGGTGCCAGGGGGAGTAGAGGCACTGAAGCTTTCTTT. This gives the protein CASSWGARGSRGTEAFF. Full variable domain (missing parts from reference TRBV5-1 and TRBJ1-1): KAGVTQTPRYLIKTRGQQVTLSCSPISGHRSVSWYQQTPGQGLQFLFEYFSETQRNKGNFPGRFSGRQFSNSRSEMNVSTLELGDSALYLCASSWGARGSRGTEAFFGQGTRLTVV.

The chain uses TRBV19 and TRBJ2-1; 11 bases map to TRBD1. Per the germline V gene, CDR1 is LNHDA and CDR2 is SQIVND (reference sequence). The CDR3 has 14 residues. With 5 bases clipped from V and 8 bases from J, the junction kept 5 bases outside the gene matches. As DNA, the CDR3 is TGTGCCAGTAGTCCTGGACAGGGGGCCTATGAGCAGTTCTTC. This gives the protein CASSPGQGAYEQFF.

This chain uses TRBV4-2 with TRBJ1-1, with 8 bases identical to TRBD1. The junction had 11 bases not matched to a gene; V was cut back by 2 bases and J by 3 bases. This CDR3 is 17 amino acids long. In germline, CDR1 is LGHNA, CDR2 YNFKEQ. The CDR3 protein is CASSQSQQGAQDTEAFF. The CDR3 DNA is TGTGCCAGCAGCCAAAGTCAGCAGGGGGCGCAGGACACTGAAGCTTTCTTT.

This clone was recorded once. This rearrangement joins TRBV6-6 to TRBJ1-1; perhaps TRBD1 as D (5 bases). CDR1 and CDR2 from the germline V gene are MNHNY and SVGAGI (reference sequence). This CDR3 comprises 13 residues. V gave up 5 bases and J gave up 7 bases, with 14 bases separating them. In DNA form, the CDR3 reads TGTGCCAGCAGTCTCGGGTCCGGGGGTGAAGCTTTCTTT. The encoded protein is CASSLGSGGEAFF.

On this clone: A read error may produce the germline difference seen at one junction end. The sample carries other DNA sequences with the same CDR3. This rearrangement joins TRBV6-1 to TRBJ2-3; no firm D call. Germline V gives CDR1 MNHNS, CDR2 SASEGT. The CDR3 is 14 amino acids. This CDR3 is CANSSGSSTDTQYF. The CDR3 region has the DNA TGTGCCAACTCGTCAGGCAGCAGCACGGATACGCAGTATTTT.

The gene calls are TRBV27 and TRBJ2-1, with 13 bases identical to TRBD2. This CDR3 comprises 18 residues. V was clipped by 3 bases and J by 0 bases; unmatched bases: 5. In germline, CDR1 is MNHEY, CDR2 SMNVEV (reference sequence). CDR3 nucleotides: TGTGCCAGCAGTTTCTTGGGGACTAGCGGGGTCTCCTACAATGAGCAGTTCTTC. Protein: CASSFLGTSGVSYNEQFF.

The chain combines TRBV29-1 with TRBJ2-3; 7 bases align to TRBD2. V lost 7 bases and J lost 4; bases outside the gene matches: 11. Germline CDR1 is SQVTM and CDR2 is ANQGSEA. CDR3 length: 14 amino acids. The CDR3 spells CSGEGAGSSDTQYF. As DNA, the CDR3 is TGCAGCGGGGAAGGAGCGGGAAGTTCAGATACGCAGTATTTT.

This clone was observed once. This rearrangement joins TRBV19 to TRBJ2-5; D not certain. V was shortened by 6 bases and J by 0 bases, with 11 bases between the two germline ends. This CDR3 region has 14 residues. Per germline, CDR1 LNHDA and CDR2 SQIVND (reference sequence). CDR3 residues: CASSSRHYQETQYF. For the CDR3, the DNA is TGTGCCAGTAGCTCTCGACACTACCAAGAGACCCAGTACTTC.

The rearrangement uses TRBV27 and TRBJ1-2, with unresolved D. The V gene's germline CDR1 is MNHEY and CDR2 SMNVEV (reference sequence). The CDR3 totals 13 residues. With 3 bases removed from V and 4 bases from J, the gap between germline ends came to 9 bases. CDR3 sequence (DNA): TGTGCCAGCAGTTTGGGCAGTTCCTATGGCTACACCTTC. The encoded protein is CASSLGSSYGYTF.

This chain uses TRBV5-6 with TRBJ1-1, with 9 bases aligning to TRBD1. Germline loops: CDR1 SGHDT, CDR2 YYEEEE. The CDR3 is 16 residues long. The trim removed 3 bases at V and 3 bases at J, leaving 9 bases unmatched. CDR3 loop: CASSSTGTGRYTEAFF. DNA of the CDR3: TGTGCCAGCAGCTCCACCGGGACAGGGAGGTACACTGAAGCTTTCTTT.

This chain joins TRBV4-3 and TRBJ2-1; TRBD2 agrees at 16 bases. CDR3 length equals 16 residues. V gave up 6 bases and J gave up 8 bases; unmatched junction bases: 7. Germline V gene data show CDR1 as LGHNA and CDR2 as YSLEER. CDR3 protein: CASSGGGLAGGDEQFF. In nucleotides, the CDR3 is TGCGCCAGCAGTGGGGGGGGACTAGCGGGAGGGGATGAGCAGTTCTTC.

Regarding this clone: Distinct nucleotide sequences in the sample also encode this CDR3. The CDR3 DNA sequence: TGTGCCAGCAGTTTAGGGACAGGGGGTGATCAGCCCCAGCATTTT. Residues: CASSLGTGGDQPQHF. The genes are TRBV27 and TRBJ1-5; 11 positions match TRBD1. CDR1 and CDR2 from the germline V gene are MNHEY and SMNVEV (reference sequence). The J segment lost 5 bases and the V segment lost 2 bases, leaving 2 bases of the junction unmatched. The CDR3 is 15 residues long.

The chain has TRBV11-3 and TRBJ1-1; 8 bases are shared with TRBD1. V lost 1 base, J lost 4 bases, and 5 bases stayed unmatched. There are 15 residues in the CDR3. Per germline, CDR1 SGHNT and CDR2 YENEEA. In nucleotides, the CDR3 is TGTGCCAGCAGCTTAGGTCAGGGGGCAGGCACTGAAGCTTTCTTT. Amino acid sequence: CASSLGQGAGTEAFF.

The V gene is TRBV5-6, the J gene TRBJ2-1; 12 bases match TRBD2. V shed 3 bases and J 7 bases; nucleotides not matched to a gene: 5. Germline V gives CDR1 SGHDT, CDR2 YYEEEE. The CDR3 spans 15 residues. The CDR3 is CASSSLAGGPNEQFF. CDR3 sequence (DNA): TGTGCCAGCAGCTCGCTAGCGGGAGGGCCGAATGAGCAGTTCTTC.

The chain employs TRBV2 and TRBJ2-5; 10 nucleotides agree with TRBD2. Unmatched junction bases numbered 2, after V lost 0 bases and J lost 4 bases. The CDR3 sequence is 15 residues long. Per germline, CDR1 SNHLY and CDR2 FYNNEI. CDR3 residues: CASSEALAGAETQYF. The CDR3 DNA follows: TGTGCCAGCAGTGAAGCCCTAGCGGGAGCAGAGACCCAGTACTTC.

V usage is TRBV9 and J usage is TRBJ2-7, with 7 nucleotides matching TRBD2. The V gene's germline CDR1 is SGDLS and CDR2 YYNGEE. The J segment lost 3 bases and the V segment lost 3 bases, leaving 9 bases of the junction unmatched. This CDR3 contains 15 residues. Here the CDR3 reads CASSAQPGTNYEQYF. CDR3 sequence (DNA): TGTGCCAGCAGCGCCCAGCCCGGGACTAACTACGAGCAGTACTTC.

V usage is TRBV11-3 and J usage is TRBJ1-3, with D tentatively TRBD1 (6 bases). CDR1 and CDR2 from the germline V gene are SGHNT and YENEEA. V lost 3 bases to trimming and J lost 0 bases, with 12 bases between them. The CDR3 spans 16 residues. CDR3: CASSFTGPNSGNTIYF. The CDR3 DNA sequence: TGTGCCAGCAGCTTCACAGGGCCCAACTCTGGAAACACCATATATTTT.

This clone was observed a single time. The chain is built from TRBV4-1 and TRBJ2-3, with D possibly being TRBD2 (5 bases). Germline values: CDR1 MGHRA, CDR2 YSYEKL. The CDR3 loop spans 16 amino acids. Trimming left V 5 bases short and J 4 bases short, with 19 bases between. The CDR3 DNA is TGCGCCAGCAGCGGGGAAAGCGGTCTGAGAGCAGATACGCAGTATTTT. The encoded protein is CASSGESGLRADTQYF.

This clone showed up just once. This chain uses TRBV27 with TRBJ2-2; no clear D. Trimming stripped 3 bases from V and 0 bases from J, with 11 bases between. The CDR3 has 16 residues. Germline CDR1 MNHEY, CDR2 SMNVEV (reference sequence). CDR3 in amino acids: CASSLFGFANTGELFF. DNA for the CDR3: TGTGCCAGCAGTTTGTTTGGCTTCGCGAACACCGGGGAGCTGTTTTTT.

The rearrangement links TRBV5-1 to TRBJ2-7; the D gene is possibly TRBD1 (6 bases). V dropped 0 bases and J dropped 2 bases, with 12 bases sitting between them. The CDR3 is made up of 15 amino acids. Per germline, CDR1 SGHRS and CDR2 YFSETQ. This CDR3 reads CASSLEGHPPYEQYF. In nucleotides, the CDR3 is TGCGCCAGCAGCTTGGAGGGACACCCTCCCTACGAGCAGTACTTC.

The chain has TRBV4-1 and TRBJ1-1; a weak D match, TRBD1 (6 bases). The CDR3 consists of 16 residues. Germline CDR1 reads MGHRA; CDR2 reads YSYEKL. Trimming took 8 bases from V and 7 from J, leaving 26 bases between them. The CDR3 spells CASSHPGGESRGEAFF. The CDR3 DNA sequence: TGCGCCAGCTCTCACCCGGGGGGCGAGAGTAGGGGTGAAGCTTTCTTT.